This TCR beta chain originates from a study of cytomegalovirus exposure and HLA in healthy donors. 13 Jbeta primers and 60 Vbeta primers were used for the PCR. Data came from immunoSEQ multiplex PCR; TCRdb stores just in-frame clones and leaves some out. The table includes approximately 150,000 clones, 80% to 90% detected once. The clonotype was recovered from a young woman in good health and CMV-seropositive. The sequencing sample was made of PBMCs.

CDR3 coding DNA: TGTGCCAGCAGTGGTGCAATCGGGACAGGGTCCTACGAGCAGTACTTC. The encoded protein is CASSGAIGTGSYEQYF. The chain carries TRBV7-2 and TRBJ2-7; 9 nucleotides align to TRBD1. CDR1 and CDR2 from the germline V gene are SGHTA and FQGNSA. The CDR3 is made up of 16 amino acids. The trim removed 6 bases at V and 1 base at J, leaving 10 bases unmatched.